The sequence of this T cell receptor beta chain was determined in a study of cytomegalovirus exposure and HLA in healthy donors. The PCR used 60 Vbeta and 13 Jbeta primers. The method was immunoSEQ multiplex PCR; TCRdb's version includes in-frame clones alone and lacks a portion of them. The top ten clones hold about 0.7% of a sample with under 150,000 clones, around 81% of them seen once. Between the trimmed V and J ends, which lost 2 bases and 1 base, there was a span of 8 bases. The CDR3 has 13 residues. Germline CDR1 and CDR2: GTSNPN and SVGIG (reference sequence). The chain joins TRBV30 to TRBJ1-1, with no clear D. The receptor was isolated from a man between 18 and 29 years old in good health and CMV-seronegative. The sample consisted of PBMCs. The CDR3 coding sequence is TGTGCCTGGAGTCCAGGTTGGAACACTGAAGCTTTCTTT. It codes for CAWSPGWNTEAFF.